This T cell receptor beta chain was identified during a study of blood T cell repertoires in COVID-19. Across the study: Acute and convalescent COVID-19 specimens originated in the United States, Italy and Spain.

Germline values: CDR1 SGHTA, CDR2 FQGNSA. The CDR3 is 14 amino acids. V was trimmed by 3 bases and J by 0 bases, leaving 6 bases between them. Authors' data handling: Amplification from reference gene primers served as the basis for estimated nucleated cell counts. TCRdb's table, derived via immunoSEQ multiplex PCR, lists solely in-frame clones and lacks some. That table is the source of V, J and clone size, and D and trimming were worked out from the DNA. The sample records hundreds of thousands of clones, 70% to 90% being singletons. Cohort placement rested on clinical history that participants reported themselves.

J is TRBJ2-1 and V is TRBV7-2, with D perhaps TRBD2 (6 bases). This sequence originates from a woman in her thirties or forties who had recovered from COVID-19. Sequenced: PBMCs or T cells enriched from blood (not recorded which). Here the CDR3 DNA reads TGTGCCAGCAGCTTGACTAGCTCCTACAATGAGCAGTTCTTC. It is translated as CASSLTSSYNEQFF.